The clone carrying this TCR beta chain turned up a few times. The antigen is unknown. There are 14 residues in the CDR3. The germline V gene has CDR1 MDHEN and CDR2 SYDVKM. J was trimmed by 6 bases and V by 6 bases; bases with no gene match: 6. These data are taken from a study of response to subunit inactivated influenza vaccine. TCRdb processed the RT-PCR reads anew with MiXCR; each CDR3 protein has one entry. This table has some 480,000 distinct CDR3 sequences, approximately 11% appearing once. Study-wide findings and caveats: Every seasonal influenza vaccination brings in few new T cells, the authors suggested.

Sequenced material: PBMCs from blood, taken 45 days after vaccination. The gene calls are TRBV28 and TRBJ2-3; 10 bases fit TRBD1. The sequence came from a man between 50 and 59 years old who received an inactivated influenza vaccine. CDR3 nucleotide sequence: TGTGCCAGCAGATCTCCGGGACAGGGGGATACGCAGTATTTT. Protein sequence: CASRSPGQGDTQYF.